The T cell receptor beta chain under discussion was sequenced for a study of cytomegalovirus exposure and HLA in healthy donors. Both 60 Vbeta primers and 13 Jbeta primers went into the PCR. Repertoires were generated with immunoSEQ multiplex PCR, while TCRdb's copy carries only in-frame clones and drops some. There are around 93,000 clones in the sample; approximately 80% occur only once, and about 3.8% lies in the top ten. The CDR3 totals 13 residues. Trimming stripped 10 bases from V and 4 bases from J, with 14 bases between. Germline V gene lookup returns CDR1 MDHEN and CDR2 SYDVKM. A note on this clone: Its antigen is not identified.

Whole-study findings and limits: Within an earlier analysis, most TCR beta V segments proved productive either about 87% or about 30% of the time.

This clonotype was obtained from a man in his fifties or sixties in good health and CMV-seronegative. Sequenced input: PBMCs. The gene calls are TRBV28 and TRBJ1-5, with D unresolved. CDR3 sequence: CAIGLTRNQPQHF. The CDR3 nucleotides read TGTGCCATAGGACTTACCCGGAATCAGCCCCAGCATTTT.